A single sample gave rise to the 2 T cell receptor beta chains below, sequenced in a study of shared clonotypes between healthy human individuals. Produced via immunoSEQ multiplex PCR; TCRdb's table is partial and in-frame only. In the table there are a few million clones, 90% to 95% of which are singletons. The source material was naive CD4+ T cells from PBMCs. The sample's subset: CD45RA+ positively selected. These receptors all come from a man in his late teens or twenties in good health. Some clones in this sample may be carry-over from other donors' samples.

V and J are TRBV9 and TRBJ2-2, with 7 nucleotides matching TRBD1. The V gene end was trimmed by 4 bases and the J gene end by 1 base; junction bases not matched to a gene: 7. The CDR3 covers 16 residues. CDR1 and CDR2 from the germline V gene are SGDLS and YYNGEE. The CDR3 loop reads CASSPLRTGNTGELFF. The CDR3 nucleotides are TGTGCCAGCAGCCCCCTGCGGACAGGGAACACCGGGGAGCTGTTTTTT.

DNA of the CDR3: TGCAGTGCTAGCAATACCGATGAGCAGTTCTTC. Residues: CSASNTDEQFF. The rearrangement uses TRBV20-1 and TRBJ2-1; no reliable D call. With 3 bases removed from V and 8 bases from J, the gap between germline ends came to 8 bases. Germline CDR1 and CDR2: DFQATT and SNEGSKA (reference sequence). CDR3 length equals 11 residues.